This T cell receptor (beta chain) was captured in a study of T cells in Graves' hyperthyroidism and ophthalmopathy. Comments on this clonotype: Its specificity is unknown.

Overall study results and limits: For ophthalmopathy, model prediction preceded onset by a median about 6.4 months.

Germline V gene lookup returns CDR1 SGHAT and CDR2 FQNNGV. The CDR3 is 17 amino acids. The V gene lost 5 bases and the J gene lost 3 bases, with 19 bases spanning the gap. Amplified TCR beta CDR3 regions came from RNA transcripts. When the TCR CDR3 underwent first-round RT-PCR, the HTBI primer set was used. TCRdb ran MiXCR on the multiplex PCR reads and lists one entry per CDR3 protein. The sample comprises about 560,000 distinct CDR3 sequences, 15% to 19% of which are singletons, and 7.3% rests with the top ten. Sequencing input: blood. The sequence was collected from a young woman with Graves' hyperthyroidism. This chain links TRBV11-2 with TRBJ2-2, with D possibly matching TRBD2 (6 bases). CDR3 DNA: TGTGCCAGCAGCCGGGGGATGGGGGTAGACTACACCGGGGAGCTGTTTTTT. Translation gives CASSRGMGVDYTGELFF.